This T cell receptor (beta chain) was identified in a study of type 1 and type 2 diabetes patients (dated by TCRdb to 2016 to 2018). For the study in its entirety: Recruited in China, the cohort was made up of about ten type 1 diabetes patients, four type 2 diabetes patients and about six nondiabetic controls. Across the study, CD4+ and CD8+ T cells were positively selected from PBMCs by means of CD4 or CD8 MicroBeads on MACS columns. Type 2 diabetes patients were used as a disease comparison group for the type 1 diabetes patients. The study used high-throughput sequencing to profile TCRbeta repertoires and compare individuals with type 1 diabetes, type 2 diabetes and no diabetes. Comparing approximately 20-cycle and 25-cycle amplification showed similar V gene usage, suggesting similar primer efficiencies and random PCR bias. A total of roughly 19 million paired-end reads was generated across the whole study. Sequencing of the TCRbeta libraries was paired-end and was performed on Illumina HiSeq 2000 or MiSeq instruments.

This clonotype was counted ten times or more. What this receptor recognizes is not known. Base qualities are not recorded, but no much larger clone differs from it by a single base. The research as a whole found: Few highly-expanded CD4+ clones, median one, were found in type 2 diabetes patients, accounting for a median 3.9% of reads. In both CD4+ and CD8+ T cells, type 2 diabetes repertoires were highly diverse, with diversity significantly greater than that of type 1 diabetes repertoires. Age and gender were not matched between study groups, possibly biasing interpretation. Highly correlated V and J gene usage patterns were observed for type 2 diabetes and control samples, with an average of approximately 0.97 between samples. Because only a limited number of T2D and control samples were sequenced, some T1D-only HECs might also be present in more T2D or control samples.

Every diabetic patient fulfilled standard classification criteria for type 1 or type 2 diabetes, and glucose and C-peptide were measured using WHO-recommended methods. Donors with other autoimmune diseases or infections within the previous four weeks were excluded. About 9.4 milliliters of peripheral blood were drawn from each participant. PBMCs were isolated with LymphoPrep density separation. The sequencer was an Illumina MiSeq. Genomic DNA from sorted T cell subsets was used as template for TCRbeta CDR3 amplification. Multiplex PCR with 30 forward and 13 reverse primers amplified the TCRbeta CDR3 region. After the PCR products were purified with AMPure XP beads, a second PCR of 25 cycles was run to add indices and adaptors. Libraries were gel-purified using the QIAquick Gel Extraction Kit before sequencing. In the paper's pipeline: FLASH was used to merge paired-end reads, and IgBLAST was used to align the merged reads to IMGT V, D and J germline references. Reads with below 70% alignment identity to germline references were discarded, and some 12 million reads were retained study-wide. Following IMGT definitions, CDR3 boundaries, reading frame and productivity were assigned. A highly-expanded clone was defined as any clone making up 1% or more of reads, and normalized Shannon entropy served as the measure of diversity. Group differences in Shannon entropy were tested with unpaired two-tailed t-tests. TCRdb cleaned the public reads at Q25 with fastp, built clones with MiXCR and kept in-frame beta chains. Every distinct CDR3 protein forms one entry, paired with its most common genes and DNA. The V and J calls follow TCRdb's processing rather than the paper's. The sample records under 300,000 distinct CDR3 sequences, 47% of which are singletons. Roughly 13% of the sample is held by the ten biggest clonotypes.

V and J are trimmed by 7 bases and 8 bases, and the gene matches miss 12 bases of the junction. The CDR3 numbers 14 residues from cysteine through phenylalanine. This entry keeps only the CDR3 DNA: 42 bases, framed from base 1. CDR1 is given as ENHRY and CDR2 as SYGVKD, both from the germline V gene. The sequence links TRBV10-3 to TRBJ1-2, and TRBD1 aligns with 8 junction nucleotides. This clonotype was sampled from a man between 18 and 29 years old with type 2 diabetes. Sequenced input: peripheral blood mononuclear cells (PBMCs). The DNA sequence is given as TGTGCCATCACCGAGCCGGGACAGGCGCAAGGCTACACCTTC. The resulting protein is CAITEPGQAQGYTF.